Sequencing of this T cell receptor (beta chain) was carried out in a study of shared clonotypes between healthy human individuals. The assay was immunoSEQ multiplex PCR, and TCRdb's table has in-frame clones only and misses some. The table includes roughly 2,000,000 clones, just under 95% detected once. The CDR3 extends over 16 amino acids. From germline, CDR1 is PRHDT and CDR2 FYEKMQ (reference sequence). V was cut by 8 bases and J by 0 bases, with 19 bases left in between. Selected positively for CCR7 and CD45RO-negative, naive CD8 cells excluded terminally differentiated effector memory CD45RA+ cells.

V gene TRBV13 combines with J gene TRBJ1-1, with D unresolved. Specimen: naive CD8+ T cells from PBMCs. The receptor was derived from a man younger than 30 in good health. Some clones in this sample may be carry-over from other donors' samples. The CDR3 protein is CASGIRRSRMNTEAFF. CDR3 DNA: TGTGCCAGCGGAATCAGGCGGTCACGCATGAACACTGAAGCTTTCTTT.